This T cell receptor beta chain was captured by sequencing in a study of shared clonotypes between healthy human individuals. About the study: Donors had three CD4 naive, three CD4 memory, two CD8 naive and one CD8 memory plate apiece.

Study results and caveats: Generation probabilities were higher for clonotypes shared across all four sorted-subset donors than for unshared ones. The study found about 5% of naive CD4 clonotypes shared across a few donors.

Of note for this clone: What it binds is unknown.

Assay: immunoSEQ multiplex PCR; the TCRdb copy retains only in-frame clones and omits some. Among over a million clones listed, roughly 97% were seen once. This receptor was taken from a man younger than 45 in good health. What was sequenced was naive CD4+ T cells sorted from blood. Subset noted: CD45RA+ positively selected.

The CDR3: CASSLGLGQWAEAFF. The CDR3 nucleotides read TGTGCCAGCAGCTTAGGTTTGGGGCAGTGGGCTGAAGCTTTCTTT. The V gene is TRBV11-3, the J gene TRBJ1-1; a possible D gene is TRBD1 (5 bases). The germline V gene has CDR1 SGHNT and CDR2 YENEEA. V was clipped by 1 base and J by 6 bases, with 15 bases between them. There are 15 residues in the CDR3.